The clone carrying this T cell receptor beta chain was recorded many times. What it binds is unknown. This sample was taken from a study of beta chain features in type 1 diabetes. Background on the study: Summed over all samples, the examined sorted cells came to more than 85 million. Findings of the study overall: Sampled from patients, naive, central memory and Treg TCRB repertoires appeared more similar than those sampled from healthy donors. All four CD4+ subsets from Type 1 diabetes patients carried moderately but significantly shorter TCRB CDR3s.

Sequencing targeted expressed TCRB transcripts, as all isolated RNA had been reverse transcribed. The average output of naive, central memory and regulatory T cell samples was approximately 3.8 million reads. Profiled with immunoSEQ multiplex PCR; TCRdb holds only in-frame clones, not every one. The data hold 300,000 to 400,000 clones, with approximately 13% observed a single time. Germline-derived CDR1 and CDR2 are KGHSH and LQKENI. The CDR3 loop spans 13 amino acids. V lost 4 bases, J lost 2 bases, and 8 bases lay in between. Sequencing was done on a sample of naive CD4+ T cells from blood. This sequence was found in a young woman with type 1 diabetes. J is TRBJ2-5 and V is TRBV18; TRBD1 might be the D (6 bases). CDR3 coding DNA: TGTGCCAGCTCACAGGACAGACAAGAGACCCAGTACTTC. Translating it yields CASSQDRQETQYF.